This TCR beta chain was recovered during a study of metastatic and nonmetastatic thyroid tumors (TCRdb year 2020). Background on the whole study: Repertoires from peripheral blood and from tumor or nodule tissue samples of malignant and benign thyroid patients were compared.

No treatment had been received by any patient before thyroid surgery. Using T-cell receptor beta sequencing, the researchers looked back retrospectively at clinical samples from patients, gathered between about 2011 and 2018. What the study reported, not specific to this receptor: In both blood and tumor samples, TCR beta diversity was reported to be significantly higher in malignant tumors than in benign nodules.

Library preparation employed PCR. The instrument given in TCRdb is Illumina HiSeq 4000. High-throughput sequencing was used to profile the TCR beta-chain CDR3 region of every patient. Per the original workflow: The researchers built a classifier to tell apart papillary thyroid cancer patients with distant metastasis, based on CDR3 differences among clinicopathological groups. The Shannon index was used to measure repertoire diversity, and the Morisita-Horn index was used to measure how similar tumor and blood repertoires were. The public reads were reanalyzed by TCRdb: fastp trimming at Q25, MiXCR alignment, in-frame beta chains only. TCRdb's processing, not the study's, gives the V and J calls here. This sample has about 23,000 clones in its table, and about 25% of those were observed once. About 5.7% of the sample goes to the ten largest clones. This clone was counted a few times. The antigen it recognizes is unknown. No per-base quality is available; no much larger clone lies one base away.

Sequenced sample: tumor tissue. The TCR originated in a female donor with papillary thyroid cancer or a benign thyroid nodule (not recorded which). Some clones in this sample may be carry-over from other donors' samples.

The CDR3 protein sequence reads: CASSYAESYEQYF. The sequenced DNA is TGTGCCAGCAGTTATGCAGAATCCTACGAGCAGTACTTC. Recombination linked TRBV6-6 to TRBJ2-7; the D gene lacks a confident call. The V end loses 3 bases and the J end loses 1 base, and a stretch of 7 bases separates them. Counted from cysteine to phenylalanine, this CDR3 has 13 amino acids. Only the CDR3 DNA is retained, 39 bases long and in frame from the first base. CDR1 and CDR2 were assigned from the germline V gene (reference sequence) as MNHNY and SVGAGI.